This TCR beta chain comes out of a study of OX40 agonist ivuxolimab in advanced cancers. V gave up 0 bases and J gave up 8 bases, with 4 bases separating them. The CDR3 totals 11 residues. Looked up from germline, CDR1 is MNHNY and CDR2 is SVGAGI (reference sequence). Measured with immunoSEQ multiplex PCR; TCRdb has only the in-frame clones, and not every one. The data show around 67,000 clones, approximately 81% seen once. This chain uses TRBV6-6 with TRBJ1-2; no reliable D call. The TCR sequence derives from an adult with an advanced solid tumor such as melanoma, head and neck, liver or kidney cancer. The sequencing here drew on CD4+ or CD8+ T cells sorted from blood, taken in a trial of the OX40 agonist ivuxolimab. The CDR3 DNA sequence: TGTGCCAGCAGTTACTCCCGAGGCTACACCTTC. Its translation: CASSYSRGYTF.